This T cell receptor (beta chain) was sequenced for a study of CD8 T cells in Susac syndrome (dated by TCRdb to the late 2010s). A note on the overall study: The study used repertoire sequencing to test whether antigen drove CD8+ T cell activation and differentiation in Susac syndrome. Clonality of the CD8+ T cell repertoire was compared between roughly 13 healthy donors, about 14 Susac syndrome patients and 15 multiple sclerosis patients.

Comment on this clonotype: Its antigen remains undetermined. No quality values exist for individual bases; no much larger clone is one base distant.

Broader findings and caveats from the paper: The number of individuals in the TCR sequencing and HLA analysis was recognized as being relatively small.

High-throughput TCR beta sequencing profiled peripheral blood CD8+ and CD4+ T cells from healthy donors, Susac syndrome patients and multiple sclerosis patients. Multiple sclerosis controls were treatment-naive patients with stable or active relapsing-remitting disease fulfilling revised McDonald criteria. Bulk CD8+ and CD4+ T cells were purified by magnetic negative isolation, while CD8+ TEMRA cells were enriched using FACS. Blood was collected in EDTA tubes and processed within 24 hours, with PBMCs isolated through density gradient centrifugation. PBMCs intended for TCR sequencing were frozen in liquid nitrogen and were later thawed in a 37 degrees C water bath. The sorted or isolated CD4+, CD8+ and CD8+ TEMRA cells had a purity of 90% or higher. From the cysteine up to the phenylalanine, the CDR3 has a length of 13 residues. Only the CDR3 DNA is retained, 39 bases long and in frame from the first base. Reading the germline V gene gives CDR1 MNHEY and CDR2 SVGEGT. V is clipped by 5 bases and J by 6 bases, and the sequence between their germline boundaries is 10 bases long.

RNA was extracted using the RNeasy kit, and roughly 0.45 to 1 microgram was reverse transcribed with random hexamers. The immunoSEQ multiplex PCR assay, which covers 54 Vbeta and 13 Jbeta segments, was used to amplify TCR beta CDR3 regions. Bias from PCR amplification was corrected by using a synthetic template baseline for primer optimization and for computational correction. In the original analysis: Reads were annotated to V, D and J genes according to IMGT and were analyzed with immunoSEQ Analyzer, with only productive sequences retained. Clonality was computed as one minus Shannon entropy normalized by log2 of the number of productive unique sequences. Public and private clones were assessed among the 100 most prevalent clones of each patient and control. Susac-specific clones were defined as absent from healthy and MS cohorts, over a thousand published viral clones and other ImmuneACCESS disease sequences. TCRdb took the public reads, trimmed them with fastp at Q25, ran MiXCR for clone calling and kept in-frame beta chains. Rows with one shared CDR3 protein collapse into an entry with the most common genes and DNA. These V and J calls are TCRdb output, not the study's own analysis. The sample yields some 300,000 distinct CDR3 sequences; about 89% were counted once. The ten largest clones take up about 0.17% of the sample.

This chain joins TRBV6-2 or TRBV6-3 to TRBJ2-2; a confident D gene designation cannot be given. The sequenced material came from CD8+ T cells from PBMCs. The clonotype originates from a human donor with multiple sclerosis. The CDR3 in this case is CASSHTDSGELFF. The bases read TGTGCCAGCAGTCACACCGATTCCGGGGAGCTGTTTTTT.